This entry lists 16 T cell receptor beta chains sequenced from one sample in a study of T cell responses to AZD1222 COVID-19 vaccine. Here immunoSEQ multiplex PCR was the method, and the copy in TCRdb shows in-frame clones only, minus some. The data show about 93,000 clones, with 85% to 90% seen just once and around 2.8% held by the top ten. The sample here was peripheral blood, taken on day 0 of MenACWY control vaccination. These receptors all come from an adult in good health.

The rearrangement uses TRBV6-5 and TRBJ1-1; D uncertain. CDR1 MNHEY and CDR2 SVGAGI come from the germline V gene. V lost 6 bases, J lost 5 bases, and 13 bases lay in between. The CDR3 runs to 13 residues. CDR3 sequence reads: CASSRKPGTEAFF. The CDR3 nucleotides read TGTGCCAGCAGCCGGAAACCGGGTACTGAAGCTTTCTTT.

The chain links TRBV30 to TRBJ2-7; TRBD1 matches 7 bases. CDR3 length equals 12 residues. The V gene's germline CDR1 is GTSNPN and CDR2 SVGIG (reference sequence). V dropped 5 bases and J dropped 2; count of bases not matched to a gene: 3. CDR3 sequence (DNA): TGTGCCTGGCGGGACAGACCCTACGAGCAGTACTTC. Protein product: CAWRDRPYEQYF. Full variable domain (rest looked up from reference TRBV30 and TRBJ2-7): SQTIHQWPATLVQPVGSPLSLECTVEGTSNPNLYWYRQAAGRGLQLLFYSVGIGQISSEVPQNLSASRPQDRQFILSSKKLLLSDSGFYLCAWRDRPYEQYFGPGTRLTVT.

The chain links TRBV7-2 to TRBJ2-5; 10 nucleotides align to TRBD1. The CDR3 covers 14 residues. V was clipped by 1 base and J by 9 bases; unmatched bases: 5. Germline CDR1 SGHTA, CDR2 FQGNSA. The CDR3 DNA sequence: TGTGCCAGCAGCTTAGGGGGACAGGGGCCGCCCCAGTACTTC. This sequence encodes CASSLGGQGPPQYF.

This clone was counted once. In DNA form, the CDR3 reads TGCGCCAGCAGCTTGGAAGAGGTCTCCTACGAGCAGTACTTC. Amino acids: CASSLEEVSYEQYF. The chain uses TRBV5-1 and TRBJ2-7; D not resolved. Trimming pared 0 bases from V and 0 bases from J, leaving 7 bases between. Germline-derived CDR1 and CDR2 are SGHRS and YFSETQ. The CDR3 sequence is 14 residues long.

The gene calls are TRBV5-1 and TRBJ1-2; D may be TRBD1 (6 bases). The germline V gene has CDR1 SGHRS and CDR2 YFSETQ. This CDR3 is built from 15 residues. V gave up 1 base and J gave up 4 bases, with 14 bases separating them. CDR3 sequence reads: CASSLSQTGLYGYTF. DNA for the CDR3: TGCGCCAGCAGCTTGAGCCAGACAGGTCTCTATGGCTACACCTTC.

The chain carries TRBV5-1 and TRBJ1-3; TRBD1 is a possible D gene (5 bases). Germline V gene data show CDR1 as SGHRS and CDR2 as YFSETQ. The CDR3 consists of 15 residues. Trimming cost V 4 bases and J 3 bases, with 14 bases left between them. In DNA form, the CDR3 reads TGCGCCAGCAGCCGAGGTACAGGAGATGGAAACACCATATATTTT. Translation: CASSRGTGDGNTIYF.

V and J are TRBV5-4 and TRBJ1-2, with 7 positions matching TRBD1. CDR1 is SGHNT and CDR2 is YYREEE in the germline V gene (reference sequence). The CDR3 is 14 amino acids. Germline trimming cut 4 bases from V and 6 bases from J; bases unmatched to any gene: 9. CDR3 sequence reads: CASSRRQGTDGYTF. The CDR3 DNA is TGTGCCAGCAGCCGCCGACAGGGTACGGATGGCTACACCTTC.

V and J are TRBV19 and TRBJ2-7; 9 positions match TRBD1. From germline, CDR1 is LNHDA and CDR2 SQIVND (reference sequence). The CDR3 contains 15 residues. Trimming cost V 5 bases and J 3 bases; bases outside gene matches: 8. In DNA, the CDR3 is TGTGCCAGTAGTGTCTCCGGGACAGGGAGCTACGAGCAGTACTTC. This codes for CASSVSGTGSYEQYF.

The chain joins TRBV27 to TRBJ2-2; a possible D gene is TRBD1 (8 bases). Germline V gene data show CDR1 as MNHEY and CDR2 as SMNVEV (reference sequence). V was cut by 3 bases and J by 4 bases, with 12 bases left in between. This CDR3 is 15 amino acids long. The CDR3, as DNA: TGTGCCAGCAGTTTTCACAGGGGGGGCACCGGGGAGCTGTTTTTT. The encoded protein is CASSFHRGGTGELFF.

This clone has more than one count but fewer than ten. The V and J genes are TRBV29-1 and TRBJ1-1; D unresolved. The CDR3 is made up of 12 amino acids. Trimming cost V 3 bases and J 7 bases, with 12 bases left between them. Germline-derived CDR1 and CDR2 are SQVTM and ANQGSEA. The CDR3 loop reads CSVDLGPSEAFF. The CDR3 coding sequence is TGCAGCGTTGACCTTGGGCCCAGTGAAGCTTTCTTT.

The gene calls are TRBV10-2 and TRBJ2-1, with 7 positions matching TRBD1. In germline, CDR1 is WSHSY, CDR2 SAAADI. The CDR3 loop spans 15 amino acids. The junction had 5 bases not matched to a gene; V was cut back by 4 bases and J by 2 bases. The CDR3 DNA is TGCGCCAGCAGTGGAGGGGGCGGGCCCTACAATGAGCAGTTCTTC. Its protein product is CASSGGGGPYNEQFF.

Here the CDR3 reads CASSQAAGVAGELFF. The CDR3 region has the DNA TGCGCCAGCAGCCAAGCCGCGGGGGTTGCCGGGGAGCTGTTTTTT. The chain couples TRBV4-3 to TRBJ2-2; TRBD2 agrees at 7 bases. J lost 6 bases, V lost 1 base, and 5 bases had no gene match. The germline CDR1 and CDR2 sequences are LGHNA and YSLEER. The length of the CDR3 is 15 residues.

The rearrangement links TRBV4-1 to TRBJ1-5; D unresolved. V was clipped by 0 bases and J by 9 bases, with 15 bases between them. The CDR3 loop spans 15 amino acids. From germline, CDR1 is MGHRA and CDR2 YSYEKL. The CDR3 loop is CASSQEPTTNRPQHF. In DNA form, the CDR3 reads TGCGCCAGCAGCCAAGAACCGACCACCAACCGGCCCCAGCATTTT.

The chain couples TRBV28 to TRBJ1-2; 7 nucleotides agree with TRBD1. Germline-derived CDR1 and CDR2 are MDHEN and SYDVKM. Germline trimming cut 6 bases from V and 3 bases from J; bases unmatched to any gene: 1. This CDR3 region has 12 residues. CDR3 sequence reads: CASRTGDYGYTF. CDR3 nucleotides: TGTGCCAGCAGAACAGGGGACTATGGCTACACCTTC.

The rearrangement joins TRBV19 to TRBJ1-1; D might be TRBD1 (5 bases). The CDR3 consists of 15 residues. Germline CDR1 is LNHDA and CDR2 is SQIVND (reference sequence). V was cut by 7 bases and J by 1 base, with 16 bases left in between. In nucleotides, the CDR3 is TGTGCCAGTACCAGGGCCCACGACAGGAACACTGAAGCTTTCTTT. Its protein is CASTRAHDRNTEAFF.

On this clone itself: The identical CDR3 is also encoded by other nucleotide sequences in the sample. The rearrangement uses TRBV19 and TRBJ2-7; D is unresolved. V was trimmed by 1 base and J by 2 bases, leaving 9 bases between them. Germline values: CDR1 LNHDA, CDR2 SQIVND (reference sequence). This CDR3 is 14 amino acids long. CDR3 amino acids: CASSIAGATYEQYF. Here the CDR3 DNA reads TGTGCCAGTAGTATAGCCGGTGCGACCTACGAGCAGTACTTC.